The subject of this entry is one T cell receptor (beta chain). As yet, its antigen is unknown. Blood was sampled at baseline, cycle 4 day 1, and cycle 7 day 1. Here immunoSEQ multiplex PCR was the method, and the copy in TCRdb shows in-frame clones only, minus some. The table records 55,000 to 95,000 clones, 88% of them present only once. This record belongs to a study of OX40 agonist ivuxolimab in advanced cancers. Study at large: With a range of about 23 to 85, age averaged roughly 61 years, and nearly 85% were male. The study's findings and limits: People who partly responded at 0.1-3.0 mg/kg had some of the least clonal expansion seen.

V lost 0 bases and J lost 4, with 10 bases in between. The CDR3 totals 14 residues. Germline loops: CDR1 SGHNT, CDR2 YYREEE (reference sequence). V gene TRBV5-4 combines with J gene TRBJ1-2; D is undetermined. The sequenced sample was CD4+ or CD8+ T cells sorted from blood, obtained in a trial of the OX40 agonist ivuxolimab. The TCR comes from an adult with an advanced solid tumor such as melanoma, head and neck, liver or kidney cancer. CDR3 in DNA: TGTGCCAGCAGCTTGGGGGGAGAGTCCTATGGCTACACCTTC. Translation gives CASSLGGESYGYTF.